This section outlines one T cell receptor beta chain sequence together with its context. The clone's antigen remains unknown. Based on the germline V gene, the CDR1 and CDR2 sequences are SGHRS and YFSETQ. The CDR3 runs 13 amino acids, cysteine and phenylalanine included. No DNA is given. To determine HCMV serostatus, a commercial ELISA kit was used to detect HCMV-specific IgG in serum. Ficoll density gradient centrifugation was used to isolate peripheral blood mononuclear cells from blood. The data derive from a study of T cells expressing NK-cell markers (TCRdb year 2020). In the study overall: Three sorted T-cell subsets (CD3+CD56+NKG2C+, CD3+CD56+NKG2C- and CD3+CD56-NKG2C+) from 8 or 9 donors had their TCR beta-chain repertoires profiled. Seven of the eight sequenced donors were HCMV-seropositive and one was HCMV-seronegative. Randomly selected healthy volunteers, three men and five women, were used as the eight sequenced donors. Libraries were sequenced as 2 x 150 bp reads on Illumina HiSeq 2000/2500, MiSeq or NextSeq. Summary of the overall study and its limitations: In several donors, the dominant CD3+CD56+NKG2C+ clonotypes were found to rank among the top 10 CD8+ clonotypes and to make up about 1.0-7.5% of CD8+ T cells. Those dominant clonotypes were again the most abundant among CD3+CD56-NKG2C+ cells in a few donors, at roughly 28.3-65%. It remained unclear whether the expanded NKG2C-expressing T cell clones were specific for HCMV antigens.

For sequencing, an Illumina HiSeq 2000 was employed. The TCR beta cDNA libraries were made using 5'RACE template switching, a step that added both a universal primer site and unique molecular identifiers. Priming for cDNA synthesis came from the TCR beta constant segment, and two successive PCR amplification steps followed. In the source study's methods: Reads were demultiplexed and grouped by UMI with MIGEC, and clonotypes were assembled and quantified with MiTCR. To exclude erroneous sequences, only TCR cDNA sequences supported by at least two reads were retained. Downstream repertoire analysis used the tcR package, and clonotypes were matched across fractions by CDR3 nucleotide sequence plus V segment. VDJmatch was used to annotate antigen specificity against VDJdb, with one amino acid substitution in CDR3 permitted. Based on TCRdb reprocessing of the reads, there is one entry per CDR3 protein sequence, and DNA is missing. TCRdb assigned the V and J calls; the authors' analysis was not used. The sample's table lists a count of roughly 300,000 distinct CDR3 sequences. About 4.2% of the sample goes to the ten largest clones.

The rearrangement combines TRBV5-1 with TRBJ2-1; no DNA is available, so the TRBD2 call from TCRdb remains unchecked. This receptor was taken from a woman between 18 and 70 years old in good health. Sequenced material: blood T cells: a sorted CD56 or NKG2C T cell subset, CD4+ or CD8+ T cells, or bulk PBMC T cells (not recorded which). CDR3 protein: CASSVAGVSEQFF.